This TCR beta chain was captured in a study of T cell responses to AZD1222 COVID-19 vaccine. Points from the study as a whole: Within unmutated variant regions lay the reported targets of nearly half of spike-specific TCRs.

With regard to this clone: What it recognizes is unknown.

Generated by immunoSEQ multiplex PCR, the TCRdb table keeps only in-frame clones and is missing some. The sample holds roughly 130,000 clones, roughly 92% seen once. Per the germline V gene, CDR1 is KGHSH and CDR2 is LQKENI. V gave up 3 bases and J gave up 1 base; unmatched junction bases: 8. The CDR3 sequence is 16 residues long. The analysis combined second doses at about 4 or about 12 weeks. The J gene is TRBJ2-7, the V gene TRBV18; 8 nucleotides align to TRBD1. The source material was peripheral blood, sampled 28 days after the second AZD1222 dose. The source of this sequence is an adult who received the AZD1222 COVID-19 vaccine. The chain's CDR3 is CASSPYGQGVSYEQYF. The DNA of the CDR3 is TGTGCCAGCTCACCGTACGGACAGGGCGTGTCCTACGAGCAGTACTTC.